The 9 T cell receptor beta chains listed next were all sequenced from one sample in a study of tumor-infiltrating lymphocytes in localized non-small cell lung cancer (dated by TCRdb to about 2021). Library preparation employed the immunoSEQ multiplex PCR assay. TCRdb took over this immuneACCESS table, retaining in-frame rearrangements with V and J assigned. Such tables are incomplete; in checked studies, under half of the missing clones stem from an unresolved V gene, and the remainder is unexplained. For this sample the table gives 7,000 to 9,500 clones, of which under 85% were detected only once. The ten biggest clones cover roughly 5% of the sample. The material sequenced was lung tumor tissue. The receptor set was obtained from a human donor with non-small cell lung cancer.

The chain combines TRBV19 with TRBJ1-1; no firm D call. The germline gives CDR1 LNHDA, CDR2 SQIVND (reference sequence). Deletions cut 6 bases from V and 6 bases from J, with 20 bases between. The CDR3 runs to 15 residues. CDR3 bases: TGTGCCAGTAGCACCGGTATGTTCAATCAGGCTGAAGCTTTCTTT. Amino acids: CASSTGMFNQAEAFF.

The J gene is TRBJ2-1, the V gene TRBV2; D call uncertain. The CDR3 is 13 residues long. V was shortened by 2 bases and J by 10 bases, with 12 bases between the two germline ends. Germline V gives CDR1 SNHLY, CDR2 FYNNEI. CDR3 residues: CASSEYLGEEQFF. CDR3 DNA sequence: TGTGCCAGCAGTGAATATCTGGGCGAGGAGCAGTTCTTC.

This chain connects TRBV5-6 to TRBJ2-5, with D tentatively TRBD2 (6 bases). The CDR3 is 15 residues long. Germline CDR1 SGHDT, CDR2 YYEEEE. Trimming removed 1 base from V and 2 bases from J, with 12 bases in between. The CDR3 bases are TGTGCCAGCAGCTTGACGGGCGGAGGGCAAGAGACCCAGTACTTC. This gives the protein CASSLTGGGQETQYF.

The chain has TRBV19 and TRBJ1-4; weak D call: TRBD1 (5 bases). V dropped 3 bases and J dropped 7 bases, with 12 bases sitting between them. The germline V gene has CDR1 LNHDA and CDR2 SQIVND (reference sequence). The length of the CDR3 is 14 residues. In nucleotides, the CDR3 is TGTGCCAGTAGTATTATGGGGCACGGTGAAAAACTGTTTTTT. Protein: CASSIMGHGEKLFF. The full variable domain, completed using reference TRBV19 and TRBJ1-4, is DGGITQSPKYLFRKEGQNVTLSCEQNLNHDAMYWYRQDPGQGLRLIYYSQIVNDFQKGDIAEGYSVSREKKESFPLTVTSAQKNPTAFYLCASSIMGHGEKLFFGSGTQLSVL.

This clone was counted between two and nine times. The CDR3 DNA reads TGTGCCAGCAGTTTATTGGGCCGGGACAATGAGCAGTTCTTC. This translates into CASSLLGRDNEQFF. The chain recombines TRBV27 with TRBJ2-1; D gene ambiguous. V was clipped by 1 base and J by 5 bases, with 9 bases between them. Germline V gene sequence: CDR1 MNHEY, CDR2 SMNVEV (reference sequence). CDR3 size: 14 residues.

This chain connects TRBV5-4 to TRBJ2-7, with TRBD2 matching 16 bases. J lost 3 bases, V lost 4 bases, and 10 bases had no gene match. Germline V gene lookup returns CDR1 SGHNT and CDR2 YYREEE (reference sequence). CDR3 size: 18 residues. CDR3 nucleotide sequence: TGTGCCAGCAGCGGCCCGCCGGGACTAGCGGGGGGGCACTACGAGCAGTACTTC. Translated: CASSGPPGLAGGHYEQYF.

This clone has only a few counts. The chain combines TRBV27 with TRBJ2-7; 8 nucleotides align to TRBD2. Germline values: CDR1 MNHEY, CDR2 SMNVEV (reference sequence). The CDR3 has 15 amino acids. After removal of 1 base from V and 5 bases from J, the junction contained 7 bases not matched to a gene. The CDR3 here is CASSLFAGGSHEQYF. CDR3 DNA: TGTGCCAGCAGTTTATTTGCGGGAGGTTCCCACGAGCAGTACTTC.

The V gene is TRBV5-1, the J gene TRBJ2-5; TRBD2 matches at 11 bases. V shed 1 base and J 7 bases; nucleotides not matched to a gene: 6. CDR3 length: 15 amino acids. CDR1 and CDR2 (germline): SGHRS, YFSETQ. The CDR3 DNA follows: TGCGCCAGCAGCTTGATACTAGCGGGAGTGGTGACCCAGTACTTC. Protein product: CASSLILAGVVTQYF.

The chain has TRBV5-6 and TRBJ1-4, with TRBD1 matching over 8 bases. V gave up 1 base and J gave up 7 bases; unmatched junction bases: 9. The CDR3 is made up of 16 amino acids. Germline CDR1 and CDR2: SGHDT and YYEEEE. The CDR3 DNA reads TGTGCCAGCAGCTTGCGACAGGGGAGCATTTTTGAAAAACTGTTTTTT. It is translated as CASSLRQGSIFEKLFF.